Listed here are 31 T cell receptor beta chains from one sample, sequenced in a study of radiation and T cells in renal cell carcinoma. Stated time point: baseline pretreatment blood. Described treatment: 15 Gy SBRT to primary tumor, nephrectomy 4 weeks later. The protocol was immunoSEQ multiplex PCR, while the TCRdb copy is restricted to in-frame clones and leaves out a portion. In the table there are roughly 100,000 clones, less than 90% of which are singletons. Sample: blood, taken from a patient whose treatment included radiotherapy and nephrectomy. The source is a man aged 45-60 years with renal cell carcinoma.

There are a few counts of this clone. This chain connects TRBV30 to TRBJ1-4; D remains unclear. The CDR3 runs 13 residues. CDR1 and CDR2 from the germline V gene are GTSNPN and SVGIG (reference sequence). Trimming cost V 4 bases and J 8 bases, with 14 bases left between them. CDR3 DNA sequence: TGTGCCTGGACTCAGCCGCATTTCGAAAAACTGTTTTTT. Its translation: CAWTQPHFEKLFF.

The CDR3: CASSQDAGKDYQNEQFF. The DNA of the CDR3 is TGCGCCAGCAGCCAAGATGCAGGAAAGGATTATCAGAATGAGCAGTTCTTC. The V and J genes are TRBV4-3 and TRBJ2-1; D uncertain. In germline, CDR1 is LGHNA, CDR2 YSLEER. V gave up 0 bases and J gave up 7 bases, with 19 bases separating them. This CDR3 is 17 amino acids long.

CDR3 DNA: TGTGCCAGTGTACTAGTTGGGAGTTCCTACGAGCAGTACTTC. Translated: CASVLVGSSYEQYF. The chain is built from TRBV2 and TRBJ2-7, with D perhaps matching TRBD2 (5 bases). The CDR3 sequence is 14 residues long. Germline CDR1 is SNHLY and CDR2 is FYNNEI. V lost 9 bases and J lost 1, with 16 bases in between.

The table lists this clone with a count of one. J is TRBJ2-2 and V is TRBV7-2; 11 bases agree with TRBD2. Losses at the gene ends were 6 bases for V and 0 bases for J; bases not matched to a gene: 3. Germline-derived CDR1 and CDR2 are SGHTA and FQGNSA. The CDR3 totals 16 residues. The DNA for the CDR3 is TGTGCCAGCAGGGGGACTAGCGGATCGAACACCGGGGAGCTGTTTTTT. Amino acid sequence: CASRGTSGSNTGELFF.

This chain connects TRBV30 to TRBJ2-6; D gene ambiguous. Trimming shortened V by 1 base and J by 1 base, and 2 bases separated the two germline ends. The CDR3 consists of 13 residues. CDR1 is GTSNPN and CDR2 is SVGIG in the germline V gene (reference sequence). The CDR3 DNA is TGTGCCTGGAGTGGTTCTGGGGCCAACGTCCTGACTTTC. Translated: CAWSGSGANVLTF.

This chain joins TRBV18 and TRBJ2-7, with a weak D call TRBD1 (5 bases). V was clipped by 3 bases and J by 4 bases, with 13 bases between them. The CDR3 length is 14 residues. Germline V lookup: CDR1 KGHSH, CDR2 LQKENI. DNA for the CDR3: TGTGCCAGCTCACCCGGAAGGGGTTGGTACGAGCAGTACTTC. This translates into CASSPGRGWYEQYF.

V is TRBV13 and J is TRBJ2-5; D remains unclear. V lost 1 base, J lost 4 bases, and 10 bases lay in between. The CDR3 loop spans 14 amino acids. Germline V gene lookup returns CDR1 PRHDT and CDR2 FYEKMQ (reference sequence). This CDR3 is CASSLVGGPETQYF. CDR3 nucleotides: TGTGCCAGCAGCTTAGTAGGCGGCCCAGAGACCCAGTACTTC.

The chain carries TRBV9 and TRBJ2-2, with 7 bases identical to TRBD2. Germline CDR1 reads SGDLS; CDR2 reads YYNGEE. J gave up 3 bases and V 4 bases, and 12 bases lay outside the gene matches. The CDR3 covers 17 residues. DNA of the CDR3: TGTGCCAGCAGCCCCGGGTGGCGCGGGAGTGACACCGGGGAGCTGTTTTTT. It specifies CASSPGWRGSDTGELFF.

This chain connects TRBV15 to TRBJ1-3, with unresolved D. V was trimmed by 1 base and J by 8 bases, leaving 12 bases between them. Germline V lookup: CDR1 LNHNV, CDR2 YYDKDF (reference sequence). CDR3 size: 14 residues. The CDR3 is CATSRVAGRDTIYF. The CDR3, as DNA: TGTGCCACCAGCAGAGTGGCGGGTCGGGACACCATATATTTT. The full variable domain, with the rest looked up from reference TRBV15 and TRBJ1-3, is DAMVIQNPRYQVTQFGKPVTLSCSQTLNHNVMYWYQQKSSQAPKLLFHYYDKDFNNEADTPDNFQSRRPNTSFCFLDIRSPGLGDTAMYLCATSRVAGRDTIYFGEGSWLTVV.

This chain connects TRBV7-2 to TRBJ2-3; weak D call: TRBD2 (6 bases). V gave up 5 bases and J gave up 2 bases, with 17 bases separating them. Germline V gene data show CDR1 as SGHTA and CDR2 as FQGNSA. The CDR3 loop spans 16 amino acids. The CDR3 DNA reads as TGTGCCAGCAGCAATTCCGGGACTCACCTCACAGATACGCAGTATTTT. It encodes CASSNSGTHLTDTQYF.

As DNA, the CDR3 is TGTGCCAGCAGTACCACACATCAGCCCCAGCATTTT. Its protein is CASSTTHQPQHF. The chain couples TRBV28 to TRBJ1-5; D not certain. Looked up from germline, CDR1 is MDHEN and CDR2 is SYDVKM. This CDR3 contains 12 residues. Trimming removed 5 bases from V and 5 bases from J, with 7 bases in between.

V and J are TRBV27 and TRBJ2-7; 8 bases map to TRBD2. V lost 5 bases and J lost 6; bases outside the gene matches: 12. The germline gives CDR1 MNHEY, CDR2 SMNVEV (reference sequence). The CDR3 covers 15 residues. The CDR3, as DNA: TGTGCCAGCAGTCCAATAGCGGGAAGCTCCCCCGAGCAGTACTTC. This codes for CASSPIAGSSPEQYF.

The rearrangement uses TRBV6-5 and TRBJ2-2; D remains ambiguous. CDR3 size: 13 residues. Germline lookup yields CDR1 MNHEY and CDR2 SVGAGI. The ends were cut back, 6 bases at V and 6 bases at J, with 11 bases in the middle. The CDR3 nucleotides read TGTGCCAGCAGATGGAGTATCTCCGGGGAGCTGTTTTTT. The encoded protein is CASRWSISGELFF.

This chain joins TRBV29-1 and TRBJ2-5, with a tentative D call TRBD1 (6 bases). The germline V and J ends were trimmed by 5 bases and 1 base, with 14 bases remaining between them. The CDR3 covers 14 residues. The germline gives CDR1 SQVTM, CDR2 ANQGSEA. The CDR3 DNA reads as TGCAGCGTTACCCGGGACACATCCCAAGAGACCCAGTACTTC. Translated: CSVTRDTSQETQYF.

The rearrangement joins TRBV29-1 to TRBJ2-5; no clear D. V shed 4 bases and J shed 2 bases, with 8 bases lying between them. Looked up from germline, CDR1 is SQVTM and CDR2 is ANQGSEA. The CDR3 is 12 residues long. For the CDR3, the DNA is TGCAGCGTTGTCCCGCAGCAAGAGACCCAGTACTTC. It translates to CSVVPQQETQYF.

V is TRBV7-6 and J is TRBJ2-2; 8 bases agree with TRBD2. The CDR3 sequence is 18 residues long. After removal of 5 bases from V and 5 bases from J, the junction contained 16 bases not matched to a gene. Germline assignment: CDR1 SGHVS and CDR2 FNYEAQ. CDR3 sequence (DNA): TGTGCCAGCAGCCCCAGCGGTGGGACTAGAATATGGACCGGGGAGCTGTTTTTT. Its protein product is CASSPSGGTRIWTGELFF.

The V call is TRBV7-9, the J call TRBJ1-4; the match to TRBD1 covers 9 bases. The V gene's germline CDR1 is SEHNR and CDR2 FQNEAQ (reference sequence). V lost 6 bases, J lost 5 bases, and 7 bases stayed unmatched. The CDR3 spans 15 residues. The CDR3 region has the DNA TGTGCCAGCAGGTACCCCGGGACAGGGAATGAAAAACTGTTTTTT. Translation gives CASRYPGTGNEKLFF.

The genes are TRBV5-8 and TRBJ1-1; D call uncertain. The V end lost 3 bases, the J end lost 8 bases, and 14 bases lay between the germline ends. Germline-derived CDR1 and CDR2 are SGHTS and YDEGEE. The CDR3 covers 13 residues. This CDR3 reads CASSWAIMSEAFF. DNA for the CDR3: TGTGCCAGCAGCTGGGCCATAATGAGCGAAGCTTTCTTT.

The V gene is TRBV5-1, the J gene TRBJ2-3, with TRBD2 matching 11 bases. The CDR3 is 16 residues long. Germline V lookup: CDR1 SGHRS, CDR2 YFSETQ. The V gene end was trimmed by 2 bases and the J gene end by 5 bases; junction bases not matched to a gene: 7. The CDR3 reads CASSFKTSGTGDTQYF. The CDR3 nucleotides are TGCGCCAGCAGCTTCAAGACTAGCGGGACGGGAGATACGCAGTATTTT.

This clone was recorded a few times. The chain joins TRBV29-1 to TRBJ1-1; D ambiguous. Germline CDR1 and CDR2: SQVTM and ANQGSEA. Trimming cost V 3 bases and J 1 base, with 15 bases left between them. The CDR3 has 15 residues. The CDR3 sequence is CSVDYVGGKNTEAFF. In nucleotides, the CDR3 is TGCAGCGTTGATTATGTGGGAGGCAAGAACACTGAAGCTTTCTTT.

The V gene is TRBV27, the J gene TRBJ2-5; D uncertain. Germline lookup yields CDR1 MNHEY and CDR2 SMNVEV (reference sequence). The CDR3 consists of 11 residues. The ends were cut back, 7 bases at V and 2 bases at J, with 5 bases in the middle. CDR3 residues: CASTIQETQYF. The CDR3 coding sequence is TGTGCCAGCACCATACAAGAGACCCAGTACTTC.

The rearrangement joins TRBV18 to TRBJ2-3; D is ambiguous. The length of the CDR3 is 15 residues. Trimming cost V 0 bases and J 3 bases, with 10 bases left between them. Germline CDR1 reads KGHSH; CDR2 reads LQKENI. The CDR3 here is CASSPPSLGTDTQYF. CDR3 nucleotides: TGTGCCAGCTCACCACCGTCCCTCGGGACAGATACGCAGTATTTT.

This chain uses TRBV18 with TRBJ2-7; no clear D. Germline CDR1 KGHSH, CDR2 LQKENI. V was shortened by 2 bases and J by 0 bases, with 11 bases between the two germline ends. CDR3 length: 15 residues. The CDR3 region has the DNA TGTGCCAGCTCACCAAGGCTGCCGAGCTCCTACGAGCAGTACTTC. It is translated as CASSPRLPSSYEQYF.

This chain joins TRBV4-2 and TRBJ1-2; unclear D gene. Germline CDR1 is LGHNA and CDR2 is YNFKEQ. CDR3 length equals 12 residues. The V end lost 1 base, the J end lost 5 bases, and 5 bases lay between the germline ends. CDR3 nucleotides: TGTGCCAGCAGCCAAGGAGAATATGGCTACACCTTC. The encoded protein is CASSQGEYGYTF.

V is TRBV5-6 and J is TRBJ2-4; no clear D gene. Trimming pared 5 bases from V and 7 bases from J, leaving 16 bases between. This CDR3 contains 14 residues. The germline V gene has CDR1 SGHDT and CDR2 YYEEEE. The chain's CDR3 is CASSLWGTPNIQYF. CDR3 in DNA: TGTGCCAGCAGTTTGTGGGGAACCCCCAACATTCAGTACTTC.

V usage is TRBV9 and J usage is TRBJ1-2; perhaps TRBD1 as D (5 bases). The CDR3 has 13 residues. The V end was cut by 0 bases, the J end by 6 bases, with 9 bases between. The germline V gene has CDR1 SGDLS and CDR2 YYNGEE. This CDR3 is CASSVEGGDGYTF. The CDR3 coding sequence is TGTGCCAGCAGCGTAGAGGGAGGGGATGGCTACACCTTC.

V and J are TRBV7-8 and TRBJ1-4, with 8 bases aligning to TRBD1. Looked up from germline, CDR1 is SGHVS and CDR2 is FQNEAQ. Trimming removed 5 bases from V and 11 bases from J; junction bases left unmatched: 13. The CDR3 sequence is 15 residues long. The CDR3 is CASSHGQGGVEKLFF. As DNA, the CDR3 is TGTGCCAGCAGCCACGGACAGGGTGGGGTAGAGAAACTGTTTTTT.

The chain is built from TRBV5-4 and TRBJ2-2, with a weak D call TRBD2 (7 bases). V lost 10 bases and J lost 4, with 20 bases in between. CDR1 SGHNT and CDR2 YYREEE come from the germline V gene (reference sequence). The CDR3 sequence is 15 residues long. CDR3 in amino acids: CASRLFGGPTGELFF. In DNA form, the CDR3 reads TGTGCCTCCCGACTGTTCGGGGGGCCCACCGGGGAGCTGTTTTTT.

The J gene is TRBJ1-5, the V gene TRBV7-9, with TRBD1 matching over 11 bases. CDR1 is SEHNR, CDR2 FQNEAQ, per germline (reference sequence). The V gene end was trimmed by 8 bases and the J gene end by 2 bases; junction bases not matched to a gene: 2. This CDR3 is built from 14 residues. The DNA for the CDR3 is TGTGCCAGCGGGGGACAGGGGGGCAATCAGCCCCAGCATTTT. Its protein is CASGGQGGNQPQHF.

This sequence joins TRBV19 and TRBJ1-6; the D is unclear. Germline CDR1 is LNHDA and CDR2 is SQIVND (reference sequence). V lost 7 bases and J 5 bases, leaving 12 bases between the germline ends. CDR3 size: 14 residues. CDR3 sequence: CASKRGRDNSPLHF. CDR3 nucleotide sequence: TGTGCCAGTAAAAGAGGGCGGGATAATTCACCCCTCCACTTT.

The rearrangement links TRBV10-3 to TRBJ2-7; no clear D gene. Germline lookup yields CDR1 ENHRY and CDR2 SYGVKD. The CDR3 is 13 residues long. Trimming left V 6 bases short and J 0 bases short, with 9 bases between. The CDR3 sequence: CAISAGPSYEQYF. CDR3 DNA: TGTGCCATCAGCGCCGGGCCCTCCTACGAGCAGTACTTC.